Listed below are T cell receptor beta chains from one sample, sequenced in a study of blood T cell repertoires in COVID-19. Libraries were prepared by immunoSEQ multiplex PCR; TCRdb keeps only in-frame clonotypes and omits some of them. This table holds fewer than 400,000 clones, roughly 90% found once. Sequenced: PBMCs or T cells enriched from blood (not recorded which). These receptors all stem from a woman in her twenties or thirties who had been exposed to COVID-19. Both conserved end residues are part of each CDR3. D genes are given only for firm matches. Clone size is stated in some rows and not others, as once, few, many or a class when expanded.

>TRBJ1-2|14|TRBV19|-|TRBD1
CASSGTGWGYGYTF
TGTGCCAGTAGCGGGACAGGGTGGGGCTATGGCTACACCTTC
>TRBJ1-3|18|TRBV5-6|-|TRBD1
CASSFLPGQFFSGNTIYF
TGTGCCAGCAGCTTTCTTCCGGGACAGTTCTTCTCTGGAAACACCATATATTTT
>TRBJ2-2|13|TRBV11-3|-|-
CASSQPGTGELFF
TGTGCCAGCAGCCAACCGGGCACCGGGGAGCTGTTTTTT
>TRBJ2-7|14|TRBV27|few|TRBD1
CASSSQGASYEQYF
TGTGCCAGCAGTTCACAGGGGGCCTCCTACGAGCAGTACTTC
>TRBJ1-5|16|TRBV6-6|-|-
CASSYPTRVSNQPQHF
TGTGCCAGCAGTTACCCGACGCGGGTTAGCAATCAGCCCCAGCATTTT
>TRBJ1-2|13|TRBV27|-|-
CASSVRARGGYTF
TGTGCCAGCAGTGTGAGGGCCCGGGGTGGCTACACCTTC
>TRBJ2-3|13|TRBV6-2/TRBV6-3|-|-
CASSYGGLDTQYF
TGTGCCAGCAGTTACGGAGGGCTGGATACGCAGTATTTT
>TRBJ2-5|13|TRBV6-5|once|-
CASSYGRAQTQYF
TGTGCCAGCAGTTACGGCAGGGCCCAGACCCAGTACTTC
>TRBJ2-7|15|TRBV7-6|-|TRBD1
CASSLSQGTSYEQYF
TGTGCCAGCAGCTTATCACAGGGGACCTCCTACGAGCAGTACTTC
>TRBJ1-2|14|TRBV11-1|-|-
CASSPRGGYYGYTF
TGTGCCAGCAGCCCCCGGGGAGGGTACTATGGCTACACCTTC
>TRBJ2-1|16|TRBV7-8|-|TRBD2
CASSVYGGGAGNEQFF
TGTGCCAGCAGCGTTTATGGCGGGGGGGCCGGCAATGAGCAGTTCTTC
>TRBJ2-7|14|TRBV7-8|few|-
CASSLLGGSYEQYF
TGTGCCAGCAGCTTACTCGGCGGTTCCTACGAGCAGTACTTC
>TRBJ2-3|15|TRBV11-3|-|-
CASSLGGAGPDTQYF
TGTGCCAGCAGCTTAGGTGGGGCAGGGCCAGATACGCAGTATTTT
>TRBJ1-5|14|TRBV5-1|-|TRBD1
CASSAGTGEQPQHF
TGCGCCAGCAGCGCCGGGACAGGGGAACAGCCCCAGCATTTT
>TRBJ1-2|12|TRBV2|-|-
CASSGGPYGYTF
TGTGCCAGCAGTGGGGGGCCATATGGCTACACCTTC
>TRBJ1-4|15|TRBV5-1|-|TRBD1
CASSPRTGGNEKLFF
TGCGCCAGCAGCCCCCGGACAGGGGGAAATGAAAAACTGTTTTTT
>TRBJ2-3|15|TRBV7-9|-|-
CASTAGASSTDTQYF
TGTGCCAGCACGGCGGGGGCCTCCAGCACAGATACGCAGTATTTT
>TRBJ2-7|17|TRBV19|once|TRBD1
CASDLTGGDFGGYEQYF
TGTGCCAGTGACCTGACAGGGGGCGATTTCGGGGGCTACGAGCAGTACTTC
>TRBJ1-4|15|TRBV6-1|-|TRBD1
CASSEMQGANEKLFF
TGTGCCAGCAGTGAAATGCAGGGGGCGAATGAAAAACTGTTTTTT
>TRBJ2-3|19|TRBV9|-|TRBD2
CASSENPTVGGGGTDTQYF
TGTGCCAGCAGCGAAAACCCCACCGTTGGCGGGGGAGGGACAGATACGCAGTATTTT
>TRBJ2-7|15|TRBV11-3|-|-
CASSPSPSESYEQYF
TGTGCCAGCAGCCCGAGTCCGAGCGAATCCTACGAGCAGTACTTC
>TRBJ2-5|16|TRBV7-8|-|TRBD1
CASRNRAGGSEETQYF
TGTGCCAGCAGGAACCGGGCAGGGGGTAGTGAAGAGACCCAGTACTTC
>TRBJ1-5|15|TRBV5-8|-|-
CASSLGQVVEQPQHF
TGTGCCAGCAGCTTGGGACAGGTGGTAGAACAGCCCCAGCATTTT
>TRBJ1-1|18|TRBV3-1/TRBV3-2|-|-
CASSPDDLQGLKNTEAFF
TGTGCCAGCAGCCCAGACGACTTACAGGGCCTAAAGAACACTGAAGCTTTCTTT
>TRBJ1-5|14|TRBV24-1|-|-
CATSDTTGDQPQHF
TGTGCCACCAGTGATACGACCGGGGATCAGCCCCAGCATTTT
>TRBJ1-2|14|TRBV29-1|-|TRBD1
CSVEGQGPNYGYTF
TGCAGCGTTGAAGGACAGGGACCCAACTATGGCTACACCTTC
>TRBJ2-1|16|TRBV5-1|-|TRBD1
CASSSQGQGLTNEQFF
TGCGCCAGCAGCTCTCAGGGACAGGGGCTTACCAATGAGCAGTTCTTC
>TRBJ1-5|17|TRBV6-6|once|-
CASSRGGGQYSNQPQHF
TGTGCCAGCAGCCGAGGAGGTGGTCAGTATAGCAATCAGCCCCAGCATTTT
>TRBJ1-2|14|TRBV18|once|-
CASSPRDSYYGYTF
TGTGCCAGCTCACCACGGGACTCCTACTATGGCTACACCTTC
>TRBJ2-7|12|TRBV13|-|TRBD1
CATARTGLRQYF
TGTGCCACCGCCCGGACAGGCCTTAGGCAGTACTTC
>TRBJ2-3|16|TRBV9|-|TRBD2
CASSVGRGAGLDTQYF
TGTGCCAGCAGCGTAGGGAGGGGAGCGGGGTTGGATACGCAGTATTTT
>TRBJ2-5|13|TRBV12-3/TRBV12-4|-|TRBD2
CASTRTSPETQYF
TGTGCCAGCACCAGGACTAGCCCAGAGACCCAGTACTTC
>TRBJ1-1|14|TRBV12-5|-|-
CASGFEIGVTEAFF
TGTGCTAGTGGTTTCGAGATAGGGGTCACTGAAGCTTTCTTT
>TRBJ2-3|15|TRBV5-1|-|TRBD2
CASSWGLASTDTQYF
TGCGCCAGCAGCTGGGGACTAGCCAGCACAGATACGCAGTATTTT
>TRBJ2-5|15|TRBV15|-|-
CATSRGGGGQETQYF
TGTGCCACCAGCAGAGGAGGCGGAGGTCAAGAGACCCAGTACTTC
>TRBJ2-7|13|TRBV5-6|-|TRBD1
CASSSTGGYEQYF
TGTGCCAGCAGCTCCACAGGGGGCTACGAGCAGTACTTC
>TRBJ2-2|15|TRBV3-1/TRBV3-2|-|TRBD1
CASSQVAGGIGELFF
TGTGCCAGCAGCCAAGTCGCAGGGGGCATCGGGGAGCTGTTTTTT
>TRBJ1-2|14|TRBV18|few|TRBD1
CASSPEGQGSGYTF
TGTGCCAGCTCACCTGAGGGACAGGGGTCTGGCTACACCTTC
>TRBJ2-1|16|TRBV25-1|-|-
CASSDRRSSSYNEQFF
TGTGCCAGCAGTGACCGCCGCTCGAGCTCCTACAATGAGCAGTTCTTC
>TRBJ1-2|13|TRBV5-5|-|-
CASSLRTQGGYTF
TGTGCCAGCAGCCTACGAACCCAGGGGGGCTACACCTTC
>TRBJ1-1|12|TRBV4-1|-|-
CASSQGHQEAFF
TGCGCCAGCAGCCAAGGGCACCAAGAAGCTTTCTTT
>TRBJ1-4|13|TRBV6-5|-|TRBD1
CASSYADRIKLFF
TGTGCCAGCAGTTACGCGGACAGGATCAAACTGTTTTTT
>TRBJ1-1|15|TRBV2|-|-
CASSPRRQGGTEAFF
TGTGCCAGCAGTCCCCGCCGTCAGGGAGGGACTGAAGCTTTCTTT
>TRBJ1-5|14|TRBV5-5|-|-
CASSLEGQRQPQHF
TGTGCCAGCAGCTTGGAGGGACAACGCCAGCCCCAGCATTTT
>TRBJ1-5|16|TRBV7-8|once|TRBD1
CASSPRQGVSNQPQHF
TGTGCCAGCAGCCCGAGACAGGGGGTAAGCAATCAGCCCCAGCATTTT
>TRBJ2-5|13|TRBV19|-|TRBD2
CASSLTSGGTQYF
TGTGCCAGTAGCCTGACTAGCGGGGGGACCCAGTACTTC
>TRBJ2-7|15|TRBV28|-|TRBD2
CASSLEGLAAYEQYF
TGTGCCAGCAGTTTAGAGGGACTAGCAGCCTACGAGCAGTACTTC
>TRBJ1-2|13|TRBV24-1|once|-
CATPADSNDGYTF
TGTGCCACTCCGGCGGACAGCAACGATGGCTACACCTTC
>TRBJ1-1|13|TRBV2|-|-
CARRLGEYTEAFF
TGTGCCAGGAGACTCGGGGAGTACACTGAAGCTTTCTTT
>TRBJ1-1|14|TRBV5-1|-|TRBD1
CASEEQGANTEAFF
TGCGCCAGCGAGGAGCAGGGGGCGAACACTGAAGCTTTCTTT
>TRBJ1-2|15|TRBV5-4|-|-
CASSLGGSLNYGYTF
TGTGCCAGCAGCTTGGGCGGCAGCCTAAACTATGGCTACACCTTC
>TRBJ2-3|15|TRBV27|-|-
CASSLSGEGTDTQYF
TGTGCCAGCAGTTTATCAGGGGAAGGCACAGATACGCAGTATTTT
>TRBJ2-7|12|TRBV5-1|-|TRBD1
CASQGASYEQYF
TGCGCCTCCCAGGGGGCGTCCTACGAGCAGTACTTC
>TRBJ1-5|17|TRBV12-5|few|-
CASGQPRDGGVEGSQHF
TGTGCTAGTGGCCAACCTAGGGACGGCGGGGTGGAAGGGTCCCAGCATTTT
>TRBJ2-7|15|TRBV5-4|-|TRBD1
CASSGGQGASYEQYF
TGTGCCAGCAGCGGGGGACAGGGGGCTTCCTACGAGCAGTACTTC